This T cell receptor beta chain was found in a study of blood T cells in healthy people across ages. The study's findings and limits: A greater number of naive CD4+ cells and higher diversity distinguished long-lived donors from aged donors. Investigators viewed diversity estimates from one million T cells as underestimates, the study reported.

Details on this clonotype: Its antigen remains unidentified.

Sample-barcoded 5' priming and a J-beta primer mix drove a second PCR of about 7 to 11 cycles. A template-switch adaptor that had 12 random nucleotides put a tag on each cDNA molecule. Sequencing recovered at least 3 million CDR3-containing paired-end reads from each sample. TCRdb passed the 5' RACE reads through MiXCR, listing each CDR3 protein once. The sample consists of about 1.1 million distinct CDR3 sequences, less than 45% of them appearing once. V lost 8 bases and J lost 4, with 2 bases in between. This CDR3 has 10 amino acids. The chain joins TRBV12-3 or TRBV12-4 to TRBJ1-4; D not certain. Material: blood. This sequence was found in a young man in good health. The CDR3 is CASYNEKLFF. For the CDR3, the DNA is TGTGCCAGCTATAATGAAAAACTGTTTTTT.